Listed below are T cell receptor beta chains from one sample, sequenced in a study of blood T cells in healthy people across ages. TCRdb re-derived calls from the 5' RACE reads in MiXCR, one entry per CDR3 protein. The table has hundreds of thousands of distinct CDR3 sequences, roughly three fifths seen once. Sequenced sample: blood. The receptors stem from a man aged 55-75 years in good health. Each CDR3 is given with its conserved first and last residue. D genes are given only for firm matches. For some rows the clone size is stated as once, few or many, or as a class when expanded; others skip it.

D	J	V	size	CDR3	DNA
-	TRBJ1-4	TRBV7-9	-	CASSLGDTNEKLFF	TGTGCCAGCAGCCTGGGGGATACTAATGAAAAACTGTTTTTT
-	TRBJ1-2	TRBV5-1	-	CASSEDLYPRNFGYTF	TGCGCCAGCAGCGAGGACCTCTATCCGAGGAACTTTGGCTACACCTTC
-	TRBJ2-3	TRBV6-4	-	CASSPGVSSDTQYF	TGTGCCAGCAGTCCAGGGGTGTCTTCAGATACGCAGTATTTT
-	TRBJ2-1	TRBV7-9	-	CASSPSGVNYNEQFF	TGTGCCAGCAGCCCCTCGGGGGTTAACTACAATGAGCAGTTCTTC
-	TRBJ2-7	TRBV29-1	-	CSVRGLNYEQYF	TGCAGCGTCCGAGGACTCAACTACGAGCAGTACTTC
-	TRBJ1-2	TRBV5-8	-	CASSLLADRGGYTF	TGTGCCAGCAGCTTGCTGGCAGATAGGGGTGGCTACACCTTC
-	TRBJ2-5	TRBV2	-	CASSEDFNEETQYF	TGTGCCAGCAGTGAGGACTTCAACGAGGAGACCCAGTACTTC
TRBD2	TRBJ2-5	TRBV11-2	few	CASSISSGLNGETQYF	TGTGCCAGCAGCATCTCTAGCGGACTAAACGGGGAGACCCAGTACTTC
-	TRBJ2-5	TRBV5-1	few	CASSLVHPEETQYF	TGCGCCAGCAGCTTGGTTCATCCGGAGGAGACCCAGTACTTC
TRBD1	TRBJ2-5	TRBV7-8	few	CASSLTGNRETQYF	TGTGCCAGCAGCTTGACAGGGAATAGAGAGACCCAGTACTTC
-	TRBJ2-1	TRBV29-1	-	CSVEDRTNYNEQFF	TGCAGCGTTGAAGACCGGACTAATTACAATGAGCAGTTCTTC
TRBD1	TRBJ2-1	TRBV15	-	CATSREGTGAVNEQFF	TGTGCCACCAGCAGAGAAGGGACAGGGGCCGTCAATGAGCAGTTCTTC
TRBD2	TRBJ2-3	TRBV5-5	few	CASSLALAGADTQYF	TGTGCCAGCAGCTTGGCCCTAGCGGGGGCAGATACGCAGTATTTT
TRBD1	TRBJ2-3	TRBV20-1	-	CSAPWTGNTDTQYF	TGCAGTGCCCCCTGGACAGGGAACACAGATACGCAGTATTTT
-	TRBJ2-3	TRBV7-2	-	CASSFLGPPTDTQYF	TGTGCCAGCAGCTTTCTGGGACCTCCCACAGATACGCAGTATTTT
-	TRBJ1-6	TRBV3-1	-	CASSQGAGSSYDSPLHF	TGTGCCAGCAGCCAAGGGGCAGGGAGCTCCTATGATTCACCCCTCCACTTT
TRBD2	TRBJ2-7	TRBV6-1	-	CASSEEGTSVYEQYF	TGTGCCAGCAGTGAAGAGGGGACTAGCGTCTACGAGCAGTACTTC
-	TRBJ2-3	TRBV9	-	CASSQEIDTQYF	TGTGCCAGCAGCCAAGAGATAGATACGCAGTATTTT
-	TRBJ2-3	TRBV29-1	-	CSVLPRTDTQYF	TGCAGCGTCCTCCCTAGAACAGATACGCAGTATTTT
-	TRBJ2-1	TRBV11-2	-	CASSLAWEEFF	TGTGCCAGCAGCTTAGCCTGGGAGGAGTTCTTC
-	TRBJ1-5	TRBV3-1	-	CASSQAAVSNQPQHF	TGTGCCAGCAGCCAGGCGGCAGTTAGCAATCAGCCCCAGCATTTT
TRBD1	TRBJ2-1	TRBV6-5	-	CASSAGQGDNEQFF	TGTGCCAGCAGTGCCGGACAGGGGGACAATGAGCAGTTCTTC
-	TRBJ2-1	TRBV2	-	CASSDPGRNEQFF	TGTGCCAGCAGTGACCCAGGGCGGAATGAGCAGTTCTTC
-	TRBJ1-1	TRBV10-3	-	CAISPDMADRAFF	TGTGCCATCAGTCCAGACATGGCGGATAGAGCTTTCTTT
TRBD2	TRBJ2-3	TRBV10-3	-	CAISAQRGGTDTQYF	TGTGCCATCAGTGCTCAGCGGGGGGGCACAGATACGCAGTATTTT
TRBD1	TRBJ1-1	TRBV6-6	-	CASNTDRATEAFF	TGTGCCAGCAATACGGACAGGGCCACTGAAGCTTTCTTT
-	TRBJ2-5	TRBV7-2	-	CASNPARVRTQYF	TGTGCCAGCAACCCCGCCCGAGTAAGGACCCAGTACTTC
-	TRBJ2-1	TRBV4-1	-	CASSQDGGAAYNEQFF	TGCGCCAGCAGCCAAGATGGGGGCGCGGCCTACAATGAGCAGTTCTTC
-	TRBJ1-6	TRBV7-9	few	CASSLDGVHSPLHF	TGTGCCAGCAGCTTAGACGGGGTTCACTCACCCCTCCACTTT
-	TRBJ1-6	TRBV7-9	few	CASSLEKNSPLHF	TGTGCCAGCAGCTTAGAAAAGAATTCACCCCTCCACTTT
TRBD2	TRBJ2-5	TRBV9	-	CASSVTSGGAETQYF	TGTGCCAGCAGCGTTACTAGCGGGGGGGCTGAGACCCAGTACTTC
TRBD2	TRBJ2-5	TRBV9	few	CASTTGGGGETQYF	TGTGCCAGCACAACGGGCGGGGGTGGAGAGACCCAGTACTTC
-	TRBJ2-3	TRBV10-1	-	CASSESGRGADTQYF	TGCGCCAGCAGTGAGTCGGGCAGGGGGGCAGATACGCAGTATTTT
-	TRBJ2-2	TRBV6-4	-	CASRQPGTNTGELFF	TGTGCCAGCAGACAGCCGGGAACCAACACCGGGGAGCTGTTTTTT